Listed here are 19 T cell receptor beta chains from one sample, sequenced in a study of synovial regulatory T cells in juvenile arthritis. Sequencing was performed with immunoSEQ multiplex PCR; in TCRdb, only in-frame clones are kept and a portion is missing. The sample table sets out 8,000 to 10,000 clones. Material: Treg cells from blood. Sample subset: remaining (HLA-DR-negative) circulating blood Treg cells. The receptors shown here come from a donor between 2 and 29 years old with juvenile idiopathic arthritis.

The V gene is TRBV7-8, the J gene TRBJ1-6. There are 15 residues in the CDR3. The protein alone is recorded here. The germline V gene has CDR1 SGHVS and CDR2 FQNEAQ. CDR3 residues: CASSLEGGRSSPLHF.

The V call is TRBV19, the J call TRBJ2-6. The germline CDR1 and CDR2 sequences are LNHDA and SQIVND (reference sequence). CDR3 size: 15 residues. The protein alone is recorded here. The CDR3 here is CASSIITSGANVLTF.

This chain uses TRBV29-1 with TRBJ1-1. The CDR3 spans 12 residues. No DNA is listed. Germline-derived CDR1 and CDR2 are SQVTM and ANQGSEA. The CDR3 sequence: CSVSSVFTEAFF.

This chain uses TRBV28 with TRBJ2-1; TCRdb names TRBD2, which stays unverified in the absence of DNA. Germline loops: CDR1 MDHEN, CDR2 SYDVKM. The CDR3 has 11 amino acids. No DNA is given. CDR3 in amino acids: CASENRRVQFF.

The chain uses TRBV14 and TRBJ1-4. This CDR3 is 13 amino acids long. DNA was not recorded. Per germline, CDR1 SGHDN and CDR2 FVKESK. CDR3 sequence reads: CASSQQGGEKLFF. Together with reference TRBV14 and TRBJ1-4, the CDR3 gives the full variable domain: EAGVTQFPSHSVIEKGQTVTLRCDPISGHDNLYWYRRVMGKEIKFLLHFVKESKQDESGMPNNRFLAERTGGTYSTLKVQPAELEDSGVYFCASSQQGGEKLFFGSGTQLSVL.

The CDR3 here is CASSNRTQSNYGYTF. The gene calls are TRBV21-1 and TRBJ1-2; TCRdb returns TRBD1, unconfirmable since there is no DNA. TRBV21-1 is described as a pseudogene. The CDR3 runs to 15 residues. The nucleotide record is missing.

The V gene is TRBV5-1, the J gene TRBJ1-2; the D call of TRBD1 rests on TCRdb alone, since no DNA is present to check it. This CDR3 contains 15 residues. The DNA is unrecorded. The germline V gene has CDR1 SGHRS and CDR2 YFSETQ. Here the CDR3 reads CASSLTLRGAYGYTF. The full variable domain, with the rest looked up from reference TRBV5-1 and TRBJ1-2, is KAGVTQTPRYLIKTRGQQVTLSCSPISGHRSVSWYQQTPGQGLQFLFEYFSETQRNKGNFPGRFSGRQFSNSRSEMNVSTLELGDSALYLCASSLTLRGAYGYTFGSGTRLTVV.

The gene calls are TRBV6-5 and TRBJ2-2; the TCRdb call, TRBD2, lacks DNA for checking. Germline-derived CDR1 and CDR2 are MNHEY and SVGAGI. This CDR3 contains 14 residues. The DNA is unrecorded. The CDR3 is CASSYRRGYGELFF.

The rearrangement links TRBV5-6 to TRBJ1-2. The V gene's germline CDR1 is SGHDT and CDR2 YYEEEE. The CDR3 sequence is 13 residues long. No DNA is listed. CDR3 sequence reads: CASSLGGTDGYTF.

V is TRBV18 and J is TRBJ1-6. The CDR3 consists of 15 residues. No DNA sequence was recorded. The germline gives CDR1 KGHSH, CDR2 LQKENI. CDR3 protein: CASSPQGSYNSPLHF.

The rearrangement joins TRBV4-2 to TRBJ1-5; TCRdb designates TRBD1, a call that cannot be tested without DNA. Germline V gene data show CDR1 as LGHNA and CDR2 as YNFKEQ. The CDR3 contains 16 residues. No DNA sequence was recorded. The CDR3 loop is CASSQKAPDRDRPQHF.

J is TRBJ2-7 and V is TRBV10-3; TCRdb names TRBD2, which stays unverified in the absence of DNA. CDR3 size: 13 residues. DNA for this receptor is not on file. Germline V gene lookup returns CDR1 ENHRY and CDR2 SYGVKD. The CDR3 sequence is CAIGSSGSGEQYF.

This chain links TRBV2 with TRBJ2-2; TCRdb calls TRBD2, which cannot be checked without DNA. This CDR3 comprises 14 residues. No DNA is given. Germline V lookup: CDR1 SNHLY, CDR2 FYNNEI. The CDR3 region is CASRGGGASGELFF. Variable domain in full (rest from reference TRBV2 and TRBJ2-2): EPEVTQTPSHQVTQMGQEVILRCVPISNHLYFYWYRQILGQKVEFLVSFYNNEISEKSEIFDDQFSVERPDGSNFTLKIRSTKLEDSAMYFCASRGGGASGELFFGEGSRLTVL.

The chain links TRBV4-1 to TRBJ2-7; the TCRdb D gene call, TRBD1, has no DNA to confirm it. CDR3 size: 15 residues. No DNA is listed. Germline V lookup: CDR1 MGHRA, CDR2 YSYEKL. CDR3 sequence: CASSRIGQGGYEQYF.

This rearrangement joins TRBV4-3 to TRBJ2-7. Germline V lookup: CDR1 LGHNA, CDR2 YSLEER. This CDR3 region has 14 residues. DNA was not recorded. CDR3 residues: CASSQGRDLYEQYF.

The gene calls are TRBV6-6 and TRBJ1-6; lacking DNA, the TRBD1 call made by TCRdb goes unchecked. The CDR3 spans 16 residues. The DNA is not on file. CDR1 MNHNY and CDR2 SVGAGI come from the germline V gene (reference sequence). The CDR3 loop reads CASSQIKTGANSPLHF.

This clone is labeled medium-sized based on frequency. The CDR3 spells CAISESEEKLFF. The chain links TRBV10-3 to TRBJ1-4. CDR3 length equals 12 residues. The DNA is not on file. CDR1 ENHRY and CDR2 SYGVKD come from the germline V gene.

The chain joins TRBV19 to TRBJ2-1; the TRBD2 assignment by TCRdb is unverifiable without DNA. The CDR3 contains 13 residues. The entry carries no DNA sequence. Germline CDR1 is LNHDA and CDR2 is SQIVND (reference sequence). Here the CDR3 reads CASSQLSSNEQFF.

The chain employs TRBV25-1 and TRBJ1-1. CDR1 and CDR2 from the germline V gene are MGHDK and SYGVNS. This CDR3 spans 15 amino acids. No coding sequence is recorded. CDR3 sequence: CASSESEGGGTEAFF.